A selection of T cell receptor beta chains follows, all from one sample in a study of human T cells and chemical hapten exposure. TCRdb used MiXCR to reprocess the RACE reads, holding one entry per CDR3 protein. This sample carries about 100,000 distinct CDR3 sequences, 8% to 11% of them seen once, and the ten largest clones take roughly 2.4%. The sample was whole blood, taken in connection with sensitization to the hapten diphenylcyclopropenone (DPC). The receptor set was obtained from a man aged 35-49 years with alopecia areata. Some clones in this sample may be carry-over from other donors' samples. CDR3s include the opening cysteine and the closing phenylalanine or tryptophan. D genes are given only for firm matches. Some rows mark clone size as missing; the rest say once, few, many or name a class of expanded clone.

14	NA	few	TRBV2	TRBJ2-2	CASSRDTYTGELFF	TGTGCCAGCAGCCGGGACACCTACACCGGGGAGCTGTTTTTT
14	NA	NA	TRBV10-3	TRBJ2-1	CAISESRGSDEQFF	TGTGCCATCAGTGAGTCTCGGGGGAGCGATGAGCAGTTCTTC
14	NA	NA	TRBV7-2	TRBJ2-7	CASSSPYDSYEQYF	TGTGCCAGCAGCTCCCCTTACGACTCCTACGAGCAGTACTTC
14	NA	NA	TRBV7-8	TRBJ2-1	CASSLEDALNEQFF	TGTGCCAGCAGCTTAGAAGATGCTCTCAATGAGCAGTTCTTC
15	TRBD2	many	TRBV6-1	TRBJ2-1	CASSEIAGGLNEQFF	TGTGCCAGCAGTGAAATAGCGGGAGGGCTGAATGAGCAGTTCTTC
16	NA	NA	TRBV18	TRBJ1-5	CASSPGTLYSNQPQHF	TGTGCCAGCTCACCCGGGACACTTTATAGCAATCAGCCCCAGCATTTT
14	TRBD2	NA	TRBV7-2	TRBJ2-7	CASSLTVAGYEQYF	TGTGCCAGCAGCTTAACGGTAGCGGGCTACGAGCAGTACTTC
13	NA	few	TRBV30	TRBJ2-1	CAWRTDSYNEQFF	TGTGCCTGGAGAACTGACTCCTACAATGAGCAGTTCTTC
17	NA	NA	TRBV12-3/TRBV12-4	TRBJ2-6	CASSWTLAIAGANVLTF	TGTGCCAGCAGTTGGACCCTAGCTATCGCTGGGGCCAACGTCCTGACTTTC
19	TRBD1	many	TRBV20-1	TRBJ1-6	CSARDRGFKTGGLLSPLHF	TGCAGTGCTAGAGATCGGGGGTTTAAGACAGGGGGTTTATTGTCACCCCTCCACTTT
16	TRBD2	NA	TRBV29-1	TRBJ2-7	CSVEGTSMGDSYEQYF	TGCAGCGTTGAAGGGACTAGTATGGGGGATTCCTACGAGCAGTACTTC
15	NA	NA	TRBV7-9	TRBJ2-5	CASSLSSLGQETQYF	TGTGCCAGCAGCTTAAGCTCCCTGGGGCAAGAGACCCAGTACTTC
12	NA	many	TRBV29-1	TRBJ1-1	CSALRDGNEAFF	TGCAGCGCTTTGAGGGATGGTAATGAAGCTTTCTTT
13	NA	many	TRBV20-1	TRBJ1-5	CSARGLGNQPQHF	TGCAGTGCTAGGGGACTTGGCAATCAGCCCCAGCATTTT
17	TRBD2	few	TRBV11-3	TRBJ2-5	CASSLGLAGGKQETQYF	TGTGCCAGCAGCTTAGGCCTAGCGGGAGGTAAACAAGAGACCCAGTACTTC
14	TRBD2	few	TRBV28	TRBJ2-5	CAKRGLAGVETQYF	TGTGCCAAGAGAGGGCTAGCGGGAGTGGAGACCCAGTACTTC
14	NA	few	TRBV7-9	TRBJ1-5	CASSLQGGEQPQHF	TGTGCCAGCAGCTTACAGGGAGGCGAGCAGCCCCAGCATTTT
14	NA	many	TRBV9	TRBJ1-4	CASSVEGTGEKLFF	TGTGCCAGCAGCGTAGAAGGGACTGGGGAAAAACTGTTTTTT
13	NA	many	TRBV19	TRBJ1-5	CASSIGLDQPQHF	TGTGCCAGTAGTATAGGCTTGGATCAGCCCCAGCATTTT
16	NA	NA	TRBV20-1	TRBJ2-7	CSARLVGRTTTYEQYF	TGCAGTGCTAGGTTAGTCGGGCGGACTACCACCTACGAGCAGTACTTC
17	NA	NA	TRBV12-3/TRBV12-4	TRBJ1-4	CASTSRSVLGANEKLFF	TGTGCCAGCACCTCAAGATCGGTCTTAGGTGCTAATGAAAAACTGTTTTTT
14	TRBD1	few	TRBV30	TRBJ2-3	CAWETGAITDTQYF	TGTGCCTGGGAGACAGGGGCCATCACAGATACGCAGTATTTT
16	NA	many	TRBV5-4	TRBJ1-4	CASSLKRGGANEKLFF	TGTGCCAGCAGCTTGAAACGGGGAGGAGCTAATGAAAAACTGTTTTTT
14	NA	NA	TRBV2	TRBJ2-1	CAIRGAGYDNEQFF	TGTGCCATCCGAGGAGCGGGTTACGACAATGAGCAGTTCTTC
21	TRBD2	few	TRBV6-5	TRBJ2-1	CASSPTDPGLAGGLSYNEQFF	TGTGCCAGCAGTCCGACTGACCCGGGACTAGCGGGAGGGCTATCGTACAATGAGCAGTTCTTC
18	TRBD2	NA	TRBV4-2	TRBJ2-1	CASSQEGRKRDYYNEQFF	TGTGCCAGCAGCCAAGAGGGGAGAAAGCGGGATTACTACAATGAGCAGTTCTTC
15	NA	few	TRBV5-6	TRBJ2-3	CASSLNSGYTDTQYF	TGTGCCAGCAGCTTGAATAGCGGATACACAGATACGCAGTATTTT
15	TRBD1	NA	TRBV3-1	TRBJ2-5	CASSRKGAIQETQYF	TGTGCCAGCAGCCGTAAGGGGGCGATACAAGAGACCCAGTACTTC
12	NA	NA	TRBV29-1	TRBJ1-5	CSVGQRNQPQHF	TGCAGCGTTGGGCAGCGCAATCAGCCCCAGCATTTT
14	TRBD2	NA	TRBV12-3/TRBV12-4	TRBJ2-3	CASRSSGRQDTQYF	TGTGCCTCACGGAGTAGCGGGAGGCAAGATACGCAGTATTTT
14	NA	few	TRBV7-2	TRBJ2-3	CASSLRDGTDTQYF	TGTGCCAGCAGCCTCCGGGACGGCACAGATACGCAGTATTTT
15	TRBD1	NA	TRBV10-3	TRBJ1-3	CAISADRGTGNTIYF	TGTGCCATCAGTGCGGACAGGGGTACTGGAAACACCATATATTTT
14	NA	NA	TRBV5-5	TRBJ2-5	CASSLLGGGETQYF	TGTGCCAGCAGCTTACTAGGGGGGGGGGAGACCCAGTACTTC
16	NA	NA	TRBV25-1	TRBJ2-4	CASSEWGGEGGDVQYF	TGTGCCAGCAGTGAATGGGGGGGAGAGGGGGGTGACGTACAGTACTTC
16	TRBD2	few	TRBV6-5	TRBJ2-3	CASRPLAGDRTDTQYF	TGTGCCAGCAGACCACTAGCGGGAGATCGGACAGATACGCAGTATTTT
15	TRBD2	NA	TRBV7-7	TRBJ2-5	CASSLRNGGGETQYF	TGTGCTAGCAGCTTAAGAAACGGGGGGGGAGAGACCCAGTACTTC
15	NA	NA	TRBV19	TRBJ2-7	CASSTRDGSSYEQYF	TGTGCCAGTAGTACCCGGGACGGTAGCTCCTACGAGCAGTACTTC
17	TRBD1	NA	TRBV6-5	TRBJ1-1	CASSKGTGGVMNTEAFF	TGTGCCAGCAGTAAAGGGACAGGGGGGGTCATGAACACTGAAGCTTTCTTT
14	TRBD1	NA	TRBV24-1	TRBJ1-5	CATSEPGQYQPQHF	TGTGCCACCAGTGAACCGGGACAGTATCAGCCCCAGCATTTT
18	TRBD1	few	TRBV18	TRBJ1-5	CASSPRTGGGSGNQPQHF	TGTGCCAGCTCACCTAGGACAGGGGGAGGTTCGGGCAATCAGCCCCAGCATTTT
18	TRBD1	NA	TRBV12-3/TRBV12-4	TRBJ2-6	CASSGRDRLSTGANVLTF	TGTGCCAGCAGTGGCCGGGACAGGCTTTCTACAGGGGCCAACGTCCTGACTTTC
15	TRBD2	NA	TRBV29-1	TRBJ2-2	CSVERIAGDAGELLF	TGCAGCGTTGAGAGGATAGCGGGAGACGCCGGGGAGCTGTTATTT
17	TRBD2	few	TRBV7-3	TRBJ2-1	CASSLEASGRTDNEQFF	TGTGCCAGCAGCTTAGAGGCTAGCGGGAGAACGGACAATGAGCAGTTCTTC
13	TRBD1	few	TRBV20-1	TRBJ1-1	CSARGTGRTEAFF	TGCAGTGCTAGAGGGACAGGGCGTACTGAAGCTTTCTTT
13	NA	NA	TRBV7-8	TRBJ2-7	CASSLRGFGEQYF	TGTGCCAGCAGCTTAAGGGGGTTTGGGGAGCAGTACTTC
16	NA	few	TRBV20-1	TRBJ1-1	CSARSLARSMNTEAFF	TGCAGTGCTAGGTCTCTAGCAAGAAGCATGAACACTGAAGCTTTCTTT
17	TRBD2	NA	TRBV4-1	TRBJ2-3	CASSQPGLAGGTDTQYF	TGCGCCAGCAGCCAACCGGGACTAGCGGGAGGCACAGATACGCAGTATTTT
15	NA	NA	TRBV11-2	TRBJ2-1	CAIPRSVRADSEQFF	TGTGCCATTCCCCGTTCAGTGAGGGCCGATTCTGAGCAGTTCTTC
19	TRBD2	NA	TRBV2	TRBJ2-2	CASSTTGWGSGKNTGELFF	TGTGCCAGCAGTACCACCGGGTGGGGTAGCGGGAAGAACACCGGGGAGCTGTTTTTT
15	NA	many	TRBV5-6	TRBJ2-1	CASSLGRLVKNEQFF	TGTGCCAGCAGCCTCGGGAGACTAGTAAAAAATGAGCAGTTCTTC
17	NA	many	TRBV28	TRBJ1-1	CASSLLLYDRSSAEAFF	TGTGCCAGCAGTTTATTGTTGTATGACAGGAGCTCGGCTGAAGCTTTCTTT
15	TRBD1	NA	TRBV6-5	TRBJ1-3	CASSRGTGGRNTIYF	TGTGCCAGCAGCCGAGGGACAGGGGGCCGAAACACCATATATTTT